This T cell receptor beta chain derives from a study of T cells in narcolepsy. Overall study context: Patients with NT1 or NT2 and healthy control donors were enrolled.

Broader study findings: HCRT-specific and TRIB2-specific autoreactive clonotypes appeared among same-patient CSF and blood CD4+ clonotypes. No autoreactive T cell clone sequences appeared in some memory CD4+ repertoires. Blood of same and different patients, but not healthy controls, reportedly held recurring autoreactive clonotypes.

V gave up 6 bases and J gave up 3 bases; unmatched junction bases: 8. The CDR3 length is 14 residues. Germline CDR1 ENHRY, CDR2 SYGVKD. For this clone: Its specificity is unknown.

TCRdb keeps only in-frame clones here, not all; method: immunoSEQ multiplex PCR. Here the sample spans under 30,000 clones, about four fifths being singletons. The chain is built from TRBV10-3 and TRBJ2-7; 7 bases are shared with TRBD1. Sample: CD45RA- memory CD4+ T cells from PBMCs. This TCR derives from a human donor with narcolepsy. CDR3 nucleotide sequence: TGTGCCATCAGCCAACAGGGGTCCAGCTACGAGCAGTACTTC. Its protein product is CAISQQGSSYEQYF.